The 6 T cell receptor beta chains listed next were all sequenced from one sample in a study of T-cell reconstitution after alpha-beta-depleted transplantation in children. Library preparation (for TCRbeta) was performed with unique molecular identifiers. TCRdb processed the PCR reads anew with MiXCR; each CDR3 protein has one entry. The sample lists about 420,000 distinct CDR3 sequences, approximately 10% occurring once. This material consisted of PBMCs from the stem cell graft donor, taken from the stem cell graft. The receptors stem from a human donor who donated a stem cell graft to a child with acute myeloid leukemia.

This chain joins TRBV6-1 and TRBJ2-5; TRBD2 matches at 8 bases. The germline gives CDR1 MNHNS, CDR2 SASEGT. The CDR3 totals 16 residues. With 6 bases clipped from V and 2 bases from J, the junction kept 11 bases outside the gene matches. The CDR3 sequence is CASRPAGGDKQETQYF. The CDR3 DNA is TGTGCCAGCAGGCCAGCCGGGGGGGACAAGCAAGAGACCCAGTACTTC.

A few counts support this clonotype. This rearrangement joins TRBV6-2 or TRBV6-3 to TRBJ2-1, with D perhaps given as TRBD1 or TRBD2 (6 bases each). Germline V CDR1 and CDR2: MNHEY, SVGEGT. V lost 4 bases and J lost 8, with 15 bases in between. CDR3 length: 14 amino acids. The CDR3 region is CASSLAGEVHEQFF. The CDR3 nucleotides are TGTGCCAGCAGTTTAGCAGGGGAGGTCCATGAGCAGTTCTTC.

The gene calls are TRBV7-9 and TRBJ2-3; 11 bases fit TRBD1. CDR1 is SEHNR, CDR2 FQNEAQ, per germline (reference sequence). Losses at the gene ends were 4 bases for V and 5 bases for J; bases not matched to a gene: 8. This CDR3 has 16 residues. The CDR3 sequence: CASSYNGQGAIDTQYF. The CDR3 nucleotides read TGTGCCAGCAGCTATAACGGACAGGGGGCTATAGATACGCAGTATTTT.

CDR3 in amino acids: CASSLVTGVGEQYF. The DNA for the CDR3 is TGTGCCAGCAGTTTAGTCACAGGGGTGGGCGAGCAGTACTTC. The chain recombines TRBV27 with TRBJ2-7, with 7 bases aligning to TRBD1. Germline V gene sequence: CDR1 MNHEY, CDR2 SMNVEV (reference sequence). With 2 bases clipped from V and 6 bases from J, the junction kept 7 bases outside the gene matches. The CDR3 sequence is 14 residues long.

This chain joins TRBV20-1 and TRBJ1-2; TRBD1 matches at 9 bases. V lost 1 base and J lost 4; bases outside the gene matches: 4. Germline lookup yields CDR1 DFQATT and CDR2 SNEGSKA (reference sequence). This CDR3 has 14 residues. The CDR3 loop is CSARGTGEGYGYTF. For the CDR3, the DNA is TGCAGTGCTAGAGGGACAGGGGAGGGCTATGGCTACACCTTC.

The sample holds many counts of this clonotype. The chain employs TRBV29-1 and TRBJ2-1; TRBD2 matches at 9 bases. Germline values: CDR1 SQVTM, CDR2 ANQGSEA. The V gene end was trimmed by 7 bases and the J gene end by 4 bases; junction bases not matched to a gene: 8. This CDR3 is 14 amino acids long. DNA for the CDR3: TGCAGCGCCGATACTAGCGGGTTATACAATGAGCAGTTCTTC. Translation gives CSADTSGLYNEQFF.